This is a list of T cell receptor beta chains from one sample in a study of T cells in Graves' hyperthyroidism and ophthalmopathy. TCRdb analysed the multiplex PCR reads with MiXCR anew, one entry per CDR3 protein. Altogether about 290,000 distinct CDR3 sequences are present, roughly 15% being singletons, with the ten largest covering around 31%. Sequenced: blood. Receptors were obtained from a woman between 50 and 59 years old with Graves' hyperthyroidism that later progressed to Graves' ophthalmopathy. The CDR3 runs from the conserved cysteine through the conserved F or W. The D gene is left open where the match is weak. Clone size is stated in some rows and not others, as once, few, many or a class when expanded.

v_call	d_call	j_call	clone_size	cdr3_aa	cdr3_nt
TRBV5-1	TRBD2	TRBJ2-1	many	CASSSASGRALEQFF	TGCGCCAGCAGCTCAGCAAGCGGGAGGGCCCTTGAGCAGTTCTTC
TRBV12-3/TRBV12-4	-	TRBJ2-7	many	CASSLPRLTPQQYF	TGTGCCAGCAGTTTACCCAGGCTTACTCCCCAGCAGTACTTC
TRBV6-1	-	TRBJ2-2	-	CASSTNGLAGELFF	TGTGCCAGTTCCACAAATGGGCTAGCCGGGGAGCTGTTTTTT
TRBV7-9	-	TRBJ2-1	many	CASRAGGDYNEQFF	TGTGCCAGCAGGGCTGGGGGAGACTACAATGAGCAGTTCTTC
TRBV29-1	-	TRBJ1-2	many	CSVASVYGYTF	TGCAGCGTTGCGTCAGTCTATGGCTACACCTTC
TRBV2	-	TRBJ2-1	many	CASREGWGGFNEQFF	TGTGCCAGCAGAGAAGGATGGGGCGGGTTTAATGAGCAGTTCTTC
TRBV20-1	-	TRBJ2-3	many	CSVAFLGTQYF	TGCAGTGTAGCCTTCTTGGGTACGCAGTATTTT
TRBV7-3	TRBD2	TRBJ2-1	many	CASSPGAGGNEQFF	TGTGCCAGCAGCCCTGGGGCGGGAGGGAATGAGCAGTTCTTC
TRBV7-9	TRBD1	TRBJ2-2	many	CASSFNRGQDTGELFF	TGTGCCAGCAGCTTCAACAGGGGGCAGGACACCGGGGAGCTGTTTTTT
TRBV19	-	TRBJ1-3	-	CASSRLGQIVSGNTIYF	TGTGCCAGTAGTCGCCTGGGACAAATCGTCTCTGGAAACACCATATATTTT
TRBV5-1	TRBD1	TRBJ2-5	many	CASRSGQQETQYF	TGCGCCAGCAGATCGGGACAGCAAGAGACCCAGTACTTC
TRBV27	-	TRBJ2-3	many	CASSPLHSDTQYF	TGTGCCAGCAGTCCCCTCCATTCAGATACGCAGTATTTT
TRBV3-1	-	TRBJ2-3	-	CASSQAGLTDTQYF	TGTGCCAGCAGCCAAGCCGGCCTCACAGATACGCAGTATTTT
TRBV5-1	TRBD2	TRBJ2-3	many	CASSQAVGRDTQYF	TGCGCCAGCAGCCAAGCGGTCGGGAGGGATACGCAGTATTTT
TRBV12-3/TRBV12-4	TRBD1	TRBJ1-5	many	CASSSLDRERPQHF	TGTGCCAGCAGTTCTCTGGACAGGGAAAGGCCCCAGCATTTT
TRBV28	TRBD1	TRBJ1-5	many	CASSFPDRDSNQPQHF	TGTGCCAGCAGTTTCCCAGACAGGGATAGCAATCAGCCCCAGCATTTT
TRBV5-4	TRBD1	TRBJ2-7	-	CASSPGTAMIYEQYF	TGTGCCAGCAGCCCCGGGACAGCCATGATCTACGAGCAGTACTTC
TRBV4-1	TRBD2	TRBJ2-1	many	CASSQDLAGGPKEQFF	TGCGCCAGCAGCCAAGATCTAGCGGGAGGGCCTAAGGAGCAGTTCTTC
TRBV5-1	TRBD1	TRBJ2-2	once	CASSLGPTGGNTGELFF	TGCGCCAGCAGCTTGGGACCAACAGGGGGCAACACCGGGGAGCTGTTTTTT
TRBV28	-	TRBJ1-4	-	CASEGGEGFNEKLFF	TGTGCCAGCGAGGGGGGAGAGGGGTTTAATGAAAAACTGTTTTTT
TRBV4-1	TRBD2	TRBJ2-1	few	CASSLPWGGSGHEQFF	TGCGCCAGCAGCCTCCCCTGGGGCGGGAGTGGCCATGAGCAGTTCTTC
TRBV12-3/TRBV12-4	TRBD1	TRBJ2-2	once	CASSITGGAHTGELFF	TGTGCCAGCAGTATTACAGGGGGCGCACACACCGGGGAGCTGTTTTTT
TRBV28	-	TRBJ1-1	many	CASSLSLGNTEAFF	TGTGCCAGCAGTTTGTCACTTGGGAACACTGAAGCTTTCTTT
TRBV25-1	-	TRBJ1-4	-	CASRNREFNEKLFF	TGTGCCAGCAGAAACAGGGAGTTTAATGAAAAACTGTTTTTT
TRBV7-9	-	TRBJ1-4	-	CASSAFEKLFF	TGTGCCAGCAGCGCTTTCGAAAAACTGTTTTTT
TRBV18	-	TRBJ2-1	many	CASSPGSRVPQFF	TGTGCCAGCTCACCAGGCTCAAGGGTCCCGCAGTTCTTC
TRBV6-4	-	TRBJ1-2	-	CASSVTEGSYGYTF	TGTGCCAGCAGTGTTACAGAGGGATCCTATGGCTACACCTTC
TRBV19	-	TRBJ1-1	-	CASSILGTEAFF	TGTGCCAGTAGTATACTAGGGACTGAAGCTTTCTTT